These 2 T cell receptor beta chains share one sample of origin, sequenced in a study of early T cells in non-severe SARS-CoV-2 infection. TCRdb re-called the 5' RACE reads with MiXCR, one entry per CDR3 protein. Of more than 90,000 distinct CDR3 sequences listed, roughly an eighth are singletons. Sequenced material: whole blood. The receptors were gathered from an adult who was a healthcare worker with PCR-confirmed SARS-CoV-2 infection or an uninfected control (not recorded which).

This clonotype showed up many times. The chain carries TRBV5-5 and TRBJ2-7, with no clear D. Germline loops: CDR1 SGHKS, CDR2 YYEKEE (reference sequence). The V and J ends lost 5 bases and 0 bases respectively, with 15 bases between them. The CDR3 is 15 residues long. The CDR3 spells CASSSGPHASYEQYF. CDR3 nucleotide sequence: TGTGCCAGCAGTTCCGGGCCCCATGCCTCCTACGAGCAGTACTTC.

The gene calls are TRBV2 and TRBJ1-1; D gene unclear. The germline CDR1 and CDR2 sequences are SNHLY and FYNNEI. Trimming shortened V by 7 bases and J by 2 bases, and 17 bases separated the two germline ends. The CDR3 totals 15 residues. The CDR3 is CASNPRPGLNTEAFF. As DNA, the CDR3 is TGTGCCAGCAACCCGAGACCGGGCCTTAACACTGAAGCTTTCTTT.